This TCR beta chain was identified in a study of metastatic and nonmetastatic thyroid tumors. Only a few counts were recorded for this clone. Since a much larger clone is just one base distant, this may be a read error. Other DNA sequences in the sample encode the same CDR3. Study processing details: Researchers built a distant-metastasis classifier for papillary thyroid cancer that drew on CDR3 differences across clinicopathological groups. TCRdb re-called the PCR reads with MiXCR. TCRdb's processing, not the authors' own work, is the source of the V and J calls. The table lists some 14,000 clones, about 12% of them singletons. No treatment of any kind had been given to any patient before thyroid surgery. The CDR3 sequence is 14 residues long. Germline V CDR1 and CDR2: SGHTA, FQGNSA.

The sequence was collected from a female donor with papillary thyroid cancer or a benign thyroid nodule (not recorded which). Some clones in this sample may be carry-over from other donors' samples. What was sequenced was blood. V and J are TRBV7-2 and TRBJ2-7; 8 bases fit TRBD2. CDR3 amino acids: CASSLDGRVYEQYF. In DNA, the CDR3 is TGTGCCAGCAGCTTAGACGGGAGGGTCTACGAACAGTACTTC. Full variable domain (missing parts from reference TRBV7-2 and TRBJ2-7): GAGVSQSPSNKVTEKGKDVELRCDPISGHTALYWYRQSLGQGLEFLIYFQGNSAPDKSGLPSDRFSAERTGGSVSTLTIQRTQQEDSAVYLCASSLDGRVYEQYFGPGTRLTVT.